These T cell receptor beta chains were read from a single sample in a study of blood T cell repertoires in COVID-19. Clones were read by immunoSEQ multiplex PCR, and TCRdb kept only the in-frame ones, dropping some. The top ten clones hold approximately 11% of a sample with roughly 200,000 clones, around 85% of them seen once. Material for sequencing was peripheral blood. Every receptor here comes from a human donor with active or convalescent COVID-19. The donor label of this sample is uncertain. Each CDR3 is given with its conserved first and last residue. A D gene is named only where the DNA matches it firmly. Clone size is shown for a subset of rows, as once, few, many or a class of expanded clone.

V,J,D,size,CDR3,DNA
TRBV9,TRBJ1-2,-,-,CASTVGRSPIGNGRNYGYTF,TGTGCCAGCACCGTAGGGAGGTCGCCGATCGGAAACGGGAGGAACTATGGCTACACCTTC
TRBV18,TRBJ2-1,TRBD2,-,CASSSQAGKEGEQFF,TGTGCCAGCTCATCGCAAGCGGGAAAAGAGGGTGAGCAGTTCTTC
TRBV7-7,TRBJ2-3,TRBD1,-,CASSPGQGAVDTQYF,TGTGCCAGCAGTCCCGGACAGGGGGCGGTTGATACGCAGTATTTT
TRBV5-5,TRBJ2-5,TRBD2,-,CASSDGLAGEETQYF,TGTGCCAGCAGCGACGGACTAGCGGGAGAGGAGACCCAGTACTTC
TRBV13,TRBJ2-2,-,-,CASSPPPAGNTGELFF,TGTGCCAGCAGCCCCCCTCCAGCGGGGAACACCGGGGAGCTGTTTTTT
TRBV7-8,TRBJ2-4,-,-,CASSLGAKNIQYF,TGTGCCAGCAGCTTGGGCGCCAAAAACATTCAGTACTTC
TRBV30,TRBJ1-5,-,-,CAYTSGGLSTPPQHF,TGTGCCTACACCTCGGGGGGACTTTCAACCCCGCCCCAGCATTTT
TRBV30,TRBJ1-2,-,-,CAWSGDGYTF,TGTGCCTGGAGTGGAGATGGCTACACCTTC
TRBV7-2,TRBJ2-5,-,-,CASSLVGRGTWVTQYF,TGTGCCAGCAGCTTAGTAGGCAGGGGCACTTGGGTGACCCAGTACTTC
TRBV5-5,TRBJ1-6,TRBD1,-,CASSLPGTGINSPLHF,TGTGCCAGCAGCCTACCTGGGACAGGGATTAATTCACCCCTCCACTTT
TRBV7-2,TRBJ1-1,-,-,CASSYGSIRNTEAFF,TGTGCCAGCAGCTACGGGTCCATTAGGAACACTGAAGCTTTCTTT
TRBV2,TRBJ1-4,-,-,CASSEMWTPGSEKLFF,TGTGCCAGCAGTGAAATGTGGACCCCGGGAAGTGAAAAACTGTTTTTT
TRBV5-1,TRBJ1-3,-,-,CASSLRGSGNTIYF,TGCGCCAGCAGCTTGCGAGGCTCTGGAAACACCATATATTTT
TRBV30,TRBJ2-3,TRBD1,-,CAWRLQGARDTQYF,TGTGCCTGGAGATTACAGGGGGCGCGAGATACGCAGTATTTT
TRBV9,TRBJ2-3,TRBD2,-,CASSVLSGRFTDTQYF,TGTGCCAGCAGCGTGCTAAGCGGGAGATTCACAGATACGCAGTATTTT
TRBV27,TRBJ2-1,-,-,CASSPTRIGGEQFF,TGTGCCAGCAGTCCAACCAGAATAGGAGGTGAGCAGTTCTTC
TRBV19,TRBJ2-7,TRBD1,-,CASRVRTGGSGEQYF,TGTGCCAGTAGGGTCCGGACAGGGGGATCGGGAGAGCAGTACTTC
TRBV9,TRBJ2-3,-,-,CASSVDYGGSTDTQYF,TGTGCCAGCAGCGTAGATTACGGGGGAAGCACAGATACGCAGTATTTT
TRBV3-1/TRBV3-2,TRBJ2-3,TRBD1,once,CASSQAARGDTQYF,TGTGCCAGCAGCCAAGCCGCCAGGGGGGATACGCAGTATTTT
TRBV5-1,TRBJ2-3,TRBD2,-,CASSRKTSGGSTDTQYF,TGCGCCAGCAGCAGGAAGACTAGCGGGGGATCTACAGATACGCAGTATTTT
TRBV6-4,TRBJ1-5,TRBD1,-,CASSVQGGNQPQHF,TGTGCCAGCAGCGTACAGGGGGGGAATCAGCCCCAGCATTTT
TRBV5-1,TRBJ2-7,-,-,CASSTDKDQAYEQYF,TGCGCCAGCAGCACCGACAAGGATCAAGCCTACGAGCAGTACTTC
TRBV18,TRBJ2-3,-,-,CASSRGPDSTDTQYF,TGTGCCAGCTCACGTGGGCCCGATAGCACAGATACGCAGTATTTT